What follows are 20 T cell receptor beta chains derived from one specimen sequenced in a study of CDR3 diversity in severe acne. One entry per CDR3 protein results from TCRdb running MiXCR on the PCR reads. Among over 70,000 distinct CDR3 sequences, approximately 51% were seen once, and the ten largest hold roughly an eighth. Sequencing input: blood. These receptors came from a male donor in good health, without acne.

V gene TRBV7-9 combines with J gene TRBJ2-7, with a tentative D call TRBD1 (5 bases). The ends were cut back, 1 base at V and 10 bases at J, with 14 bases in the middle. Per germline, CDR1 SEHNR and CDR2 FQNEAQ (reference sequence). The CDR3 runs 13 residues. CDR3 nucleotides: TGTGCCAGCAGCTTAGATGGCAGGGCGAATCAGTACTTC. As protein: CASSLDGRANQYF.

The V call is TRBV20-1, the J call TRBJ2-1; 11 positions match TRBD2. V shed 3 bases, J shed 7 bases, and the junction held 5 bases outside the gene matches. There are 14 residues in the CDR3. CDR1 DFQATT and CDR2 SNEGSKA come from the germline V gene (reference sequence). CDR3 nucleotide sequence: TGCAGTGCTAGCGGGACTAGCGGTCAAAATGAGCAGTTCTTC. The encoded protein is CSASGTSGQNEQFF.

This clonotype showed up many times. The V and J genes are TRBV29-1 and TRBJ2-3; 7 positions agree with TRBD2. V trimming: 6 bases; J trimming: 2 bases; junction bases outside the gene matches: 17. The CDR3 is 17 amino acids. Germline V gene lookup returns CDR1 SQVTM and CDR2 ANQGSEA. The CDR3 region is CSVSTASSGFYTDTQYF. CDR3 DNA: TGCAGCGTCTCTACAGCCTCTAGCGGCTTTTACACAGATACGCAGTATTTT.

At least ten counts were recorded for this clonotype. The chain has TRBV27 and TRBJ1-2; 10 bases fit TRBD1. The germline V gene encodes CDR1 MNHEY and CDR2 SMNVEV (reference sequence). The CDR3 is 16 residues long. Trimming cost V 6 bases and J 5 bases; bases outside gene matches: 12. The CDR3 nucleotides read TGTGCCAGCAGCCCGACGACAGGGGGCATTTCATATGGCTACACCTTC. Translating it yields CASSPTTGGISYGYTF.

The gene calls are TRBV7-9 and TRBJ2-2; D not certain. CDR1 is SEHNR, CDR2 FQNEAQ, per germline (reference sequence). Trimming stripped 5 bases from V and 8 bases from J, with 3 bases between. The CDR3 has 10 residues. Here the CDR3 DNA reads TGTGCCAGCAGCCAGGGGGAGCTGTTTTTT. This gives the protein CASSQGELFF.

The table lists this clonotype with many counts. V gene TRBV5-8 combines with J gene TRBJ2-5, with 8 positions matching TRBD2. This CDR3 is built from 16 residues. The V gene end was trimmed by 0 bases and the J gene end by 3 bases; junction bases not matched to a gene: 7. Germline lookup yields CDR1 SGHTS and CDR2 YDEGEE. CDR3 nucleotide sequence: TGTGCCAGCAGCTTGGCCCCTGCGGGGGGAAAAGAGACCCAGTACTTC. It is translated as CASSLAPAGGKETQYF.

The rearrangement links TRBV6-5 to TRBJ1-6, with TRBD1 matching over 9 bases. The CDR3 consists of 15 residues. V shed 5 bases, J shed 10 bases, and the junction held 9 bases outside the gene matches. The germline V gene has CDR1 MNHEY and CDR2 SVGAGI. The CDR3: CASSPPGTGISPLHF. The DNA of the CDR3 is TGTGCCAGCAGTCCCCCCGGGACAGGGATATCACCCCTCCACTTT.

The genes are TRBV20-1 and TRBJ2-1; 9 bases are a match to TRBD2. The CDR3 is 14 amino acids. The junction had 3 bases not matched to a gene; V was cut back by 3 bases and J by 3 bases. Germline-derived CDR1 and CDR2 are DFQATT and SNEGSKA (reference sequence). The CDR3 region has the DNA TGCAGTGCTAGGAGGACTAGCGACTACAATGAGCAGTTCTTC. Amino acid sequence: CSARRTSDYNEQFF.

By share, this clonotype counts as medium-sized. V is TRBV5-6 and J is TRBJ2-7; the D is unclear. V lost 4 bases and J lost 3, with 5 bases in between. Germline values: CDR1 SGHDT, CDR2 YYEEEE. There are 11 residues in the CDR3. The CDR3 DNA reads as TGTGCCAGCAGCCGCCACTACGAGCAGTACTTC. Amino acids: CASSRHYEQYF.

The chain employs TRBV9 and TRBJ1-2, with D possibly matching TRBD1 (6 bases). This CDR3 is built from 17 residues. V gave up 0 bases and J gave up 2 bases, with 17 bases separating them. Germline CDR1 is SGDLS and CDR2 is YYNGEE. Here the CDR3 reads CASSVAVDRPKNYGYTF. As DNA, the CDR3 is TGTGCCAGCAGCGTAGCTGTAGACAGGCCGAAGAACTATGGCTACACCTTC.

CDR3 sequence: CASSLRADMGSGEAFF. CDR3 DNA sequence: TGTGCCAGCAGCTTGCGCGCGGATATGGGATCTGGTGAAGCTTTCTTT. The chain joins TRBV5-6 to TRBJ1-1; D remains ambiguous. Germline CDR1 reads SGHDT; CDR2 reads YYEEEE. V dropped 1 base and J dropped 7 bases, with 20 bases sitting between them. The CDR3 length is 16 residues.

The chain is built from TRBV7-2 and TRBJ1-3; no clear D. The CDR3 consists of 15 residues. The germline gives CDR1 SGHTA, CDR2 FQGNSA. The V end lost 1 base, the J end lost 0 bases, and 7 bases lay between the germline ends. The CDR3 here is CASSLDSFSGNTIYF. DNA for the CDR3: TGTGCCAGCAGCTTAGACAGCTTCTCTGGAAACACCATATATTTT.

The chain employs TRBV12-3 or TRBV12-4 and TRBJ2-5, with D perhaps given as TRBD1 or TRBD2 (5 bases each). Trimming left V 2 bases short and J 9 bases short, with 7 bases between. CDR3 length: 11 amino acids. This chain's CDR3 is CASSLMGAQYF. DNA of the CDR3: TGTGCCAGCAGTTTAATGGGGGCCCAGTACTTC.

This clonotype was seen repeatedly, ten times or more. The gene calls are TRBV5-6 and TRBJ2-1, with D unresolved. This CDR3 is built from 17 residues. V gave up 3 bases and J gave up 0 bases, with 16 bases separating them. CDR1 and CDR2 from the germline V gene are SGHDT and YYEEEE. The CDR3 region has the DNA TGTGCCAGCAGCTCCGTACCGTTAGTAAGCTCCTACAATGAGCAGTTCTTC. It specifies CASSSVPLVSSYNEQFF.

In its sample, this clonotype was seen a few times. The chain is built from TRBV2 and TRBJ2-7; D possibly uses TRBD1 or TRBD2 (6 bases each). Germline CDR1 SNHLY, CDR2 FYNNEI. This CDR3 has 15 amino acids. Trimming took 8 bases from V and 0 from J, leaving 17 bases between them. The CDR3 DNA is TGTGCCAGCCTATTACGGAGGGGGGCCTCCTACGAGCAGTACTTC. Its translation: CASLLRRGASYEQYF.

This clonotype was counted ten times or more. The genes are TRBV29-1 and TRBJ1-5; D gene uncertain. This CDR3 comprises 12 residues. In germline, CDR1 is SQVTM, CDR2 ANQGSEA. Trimming shortened V by 4 bases and J by 5 bases, and 9 bases separated the two germline ends. CDR3 bases: TGCAGCGTTGGGGAGGCGGATCAGCCCCAGCATTTT. Translating it yields CSVGEADQPQHF.

The gene calls are TRBV20-1 and TRBJ1-6; perhaps TRBD1 as D (5 bases). Looked up from germline, CDR1 is DFQATT and CDR2 is SNEGSKA (reference sequence). The V end was cut by 2 bases, the J end by 3 bases, with 32 bases between. The CDR3 is 22 amino acids. This chain's CDR3 is CSARITSGGSYNEQFYNSPLHF. In DNA form, the CDR3 reads TGCAGTGCTAGAATTACTAGCGGGGGATCTTACAATGAGCAGTTCTATAATTCACCCCTCCACTTT.

CDR3: CASSQETGGTATNEKLFF. The CDR3 DNA reads TGTGCCAGCAGCCAAGAAACAGGGGGCACGGCAACTAATGAAAAACTGTTTTTT. The chain links TRBV5-5 to TRBJ1-4; TRBD1 aligns across 9 bases. J gave up 0 bases and V 4 bases, and 10 bases lay outside the gene matches. Germline CDR1 and CDR2: SGHKS and YYEKEE (reference sequence). This CDR3 is built from 18 residues.

Ten or more counts support this clonotype. The genes are TRBV7-9 and TRBJ2-3; 9 nucleotides agree with TRBD2. J was trimmed by 4 bases and V by 6 bases; bases with no gene match: 8. Germline-derived CDR1 and CDR2 are SEHNR and FQNEAQ (reference sequence). CDR3 length: 15 residues. Here the CDR3 DNA reads TGTGCCAGCAGTTACGGGACTAGCCCCGCAGATACGCAGTATTTT. Translation: CASSYGTSPADTQYF. The complete variable domain, with remaining parts taken from reference TRBV7-9 and TRBJ2-3, reads DTGVSQNPRHKITKRGQNVTFRCDPISEHNRLYWYRQTLGQGPEFLTYFQNEAQLEKSRLLSDRFSAERPKGSFSTLEIQRTEQGDSAMYLCASSYGTSPADTQYFGPGTRLTVL.

V is TRBV6-1 and J is TRBJ2-6; 10 bases map to TRBD1. V trimming: 0 bases; J trimming: 1 base; junction bases outside the gene matches: 3. The CDR3 sequence is 18 residues long. Per germline, CDR1 MNHNS and CDR2 SASEGT. The CDR3 DNA reads TGTGCCAGCAGTGAAGCGACAGGGGGCGTATCTGGGGCCAACGTCCTGACTTTC. Amino acids: CASSEATGGVSGANVLTF.